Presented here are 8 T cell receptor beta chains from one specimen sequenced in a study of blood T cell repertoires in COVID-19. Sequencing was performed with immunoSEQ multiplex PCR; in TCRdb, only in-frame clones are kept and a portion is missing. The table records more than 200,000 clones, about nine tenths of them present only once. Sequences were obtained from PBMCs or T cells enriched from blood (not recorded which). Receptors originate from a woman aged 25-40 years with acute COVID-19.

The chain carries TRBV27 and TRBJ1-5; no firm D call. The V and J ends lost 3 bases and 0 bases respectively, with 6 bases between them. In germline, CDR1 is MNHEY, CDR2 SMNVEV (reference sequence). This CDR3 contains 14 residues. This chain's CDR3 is CASSFTDSNQPQHF. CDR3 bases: TGTGCCAGCAGTTTTACAGATAGCAATCAGCCCCAGCATTTT.

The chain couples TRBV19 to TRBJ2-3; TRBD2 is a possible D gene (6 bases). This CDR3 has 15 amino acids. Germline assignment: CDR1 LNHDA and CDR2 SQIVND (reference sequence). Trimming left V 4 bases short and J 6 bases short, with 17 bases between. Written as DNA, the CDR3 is TGTGCCAGTAGTACCGCCCGGAGGGGTTCGGATACGCAGTATTTT. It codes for CASSTARRGSDTQYF.

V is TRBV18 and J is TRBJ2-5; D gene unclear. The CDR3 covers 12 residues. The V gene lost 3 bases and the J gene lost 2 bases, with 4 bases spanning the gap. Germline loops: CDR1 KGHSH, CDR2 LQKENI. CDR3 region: CASSPLQETQYF. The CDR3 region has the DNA TGTGCCAGCTCACCCCTTCAAGAGACCCAGTACTTC.

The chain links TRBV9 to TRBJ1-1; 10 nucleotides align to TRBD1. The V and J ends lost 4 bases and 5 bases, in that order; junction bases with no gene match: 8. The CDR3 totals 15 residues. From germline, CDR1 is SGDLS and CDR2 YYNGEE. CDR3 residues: CASSPRTGGHTEAFF. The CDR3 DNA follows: TGTGCCAGCAGCCCTCGGACAGGGGGACATACTGAAGCTTTCTTT.

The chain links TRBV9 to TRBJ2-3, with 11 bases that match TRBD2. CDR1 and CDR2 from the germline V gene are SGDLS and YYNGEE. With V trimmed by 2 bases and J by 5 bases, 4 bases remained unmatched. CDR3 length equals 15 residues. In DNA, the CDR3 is TGTGCCAGCAGCGTCATAGCGGGGGGGGAAGATACGCAGTATTTT. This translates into CASSVIAGGEDTQYF.

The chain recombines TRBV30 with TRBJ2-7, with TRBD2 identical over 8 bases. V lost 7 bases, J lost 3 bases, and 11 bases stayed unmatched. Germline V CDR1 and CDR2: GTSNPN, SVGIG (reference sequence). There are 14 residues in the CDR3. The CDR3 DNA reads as TGTGCCTTAGGGGGGAGGACTAGCTTCTACGAGCAGTACTTC. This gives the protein CALGGRTSFYEQYF.

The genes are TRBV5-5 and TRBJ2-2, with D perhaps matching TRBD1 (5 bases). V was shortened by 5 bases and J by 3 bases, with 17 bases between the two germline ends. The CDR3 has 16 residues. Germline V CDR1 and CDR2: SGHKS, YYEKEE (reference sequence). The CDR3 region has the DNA TGTGCCAGCAGTAGACTTGGGGCCCCGGACACCGGGGAGCTGTTTTTT. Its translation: CASSRLGAPDTGELFF.

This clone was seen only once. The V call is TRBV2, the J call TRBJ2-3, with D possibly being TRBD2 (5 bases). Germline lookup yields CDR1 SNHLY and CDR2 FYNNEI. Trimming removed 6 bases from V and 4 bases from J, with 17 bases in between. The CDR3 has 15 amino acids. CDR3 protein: CASREARTRADTQYF. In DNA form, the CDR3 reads TGTGCCAGCAGGGAGGCCCGTACGAGGGCAGATACGCAGTATTTT.